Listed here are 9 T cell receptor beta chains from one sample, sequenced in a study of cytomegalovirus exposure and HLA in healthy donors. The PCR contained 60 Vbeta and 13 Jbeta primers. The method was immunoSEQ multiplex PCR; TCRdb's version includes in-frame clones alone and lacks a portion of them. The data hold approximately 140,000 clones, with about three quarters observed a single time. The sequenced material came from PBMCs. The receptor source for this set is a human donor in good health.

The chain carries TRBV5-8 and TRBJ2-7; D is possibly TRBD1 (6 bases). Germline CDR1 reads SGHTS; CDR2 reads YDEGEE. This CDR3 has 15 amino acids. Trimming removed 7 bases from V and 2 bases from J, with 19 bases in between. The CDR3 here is CASYFFRGPAYEQYF. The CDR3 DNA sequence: TGTGCCAGCTACTTTTTCAGGGGACCCGCCTACGAGCAGTACTTC. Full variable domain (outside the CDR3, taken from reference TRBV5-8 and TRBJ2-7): EAGVTQSPTHLIKTRGQQATLRCSPISGHTSVYWYQQALGLGLQFLLWYDEGEERNRGNFPPRFSGRQFPNYSSELNVNALELEDSALYLCASYFFRGPAYEQYFGPGTRLTVT.

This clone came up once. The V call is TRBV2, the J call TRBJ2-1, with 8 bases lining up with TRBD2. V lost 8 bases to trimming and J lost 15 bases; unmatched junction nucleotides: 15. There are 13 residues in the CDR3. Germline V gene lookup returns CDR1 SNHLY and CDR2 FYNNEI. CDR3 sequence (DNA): TGTGCCAGCGGTGGGACTAGTTACACCCTATCGTTCTTC. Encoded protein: CASGGTSYTLSFF.

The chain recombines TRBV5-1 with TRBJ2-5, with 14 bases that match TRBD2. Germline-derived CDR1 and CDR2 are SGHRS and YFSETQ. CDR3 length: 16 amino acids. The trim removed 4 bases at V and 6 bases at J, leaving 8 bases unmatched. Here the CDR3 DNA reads TGCGCCAGCAGCCCCGGGACTAGCGGGAGTCGGAAGACCCAGTACTTC. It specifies CASSPGTSGSRKTQYF.

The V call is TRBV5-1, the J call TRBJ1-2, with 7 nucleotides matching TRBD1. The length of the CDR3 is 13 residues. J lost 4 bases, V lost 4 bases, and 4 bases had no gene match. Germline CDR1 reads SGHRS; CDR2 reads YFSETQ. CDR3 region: CASSLDRSYGYTF. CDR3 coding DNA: TGCGCCAGCAGCCTGGACAGGTCCTATGGCTACACCTTC.

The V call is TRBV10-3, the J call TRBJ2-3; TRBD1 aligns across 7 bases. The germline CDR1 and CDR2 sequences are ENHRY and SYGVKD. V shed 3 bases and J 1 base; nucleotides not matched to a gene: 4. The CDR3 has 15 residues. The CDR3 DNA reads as TGTGCCATCAGTGAACCCGGACAGGGCACAGATACGCAGTATTTT. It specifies CAISEPGQGTDTQYF.

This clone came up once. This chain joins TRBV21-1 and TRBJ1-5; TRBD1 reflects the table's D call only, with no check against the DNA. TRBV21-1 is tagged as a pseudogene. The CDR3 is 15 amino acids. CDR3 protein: CASSTRTACNQPQHF. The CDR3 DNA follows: TGTGCCAGCAGCACCCGGACAGCCTGCAATCAGCCCCAGCATTTT.

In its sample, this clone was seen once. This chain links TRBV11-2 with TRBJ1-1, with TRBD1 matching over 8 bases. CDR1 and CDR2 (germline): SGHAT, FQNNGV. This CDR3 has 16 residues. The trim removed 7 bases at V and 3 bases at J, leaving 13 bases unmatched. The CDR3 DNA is TGTGCCAGCACCGCAGTCCTAGGACAGGGTGACACTGAAGCTTTCTTT. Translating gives CASTAVLGQGDTEAFF.

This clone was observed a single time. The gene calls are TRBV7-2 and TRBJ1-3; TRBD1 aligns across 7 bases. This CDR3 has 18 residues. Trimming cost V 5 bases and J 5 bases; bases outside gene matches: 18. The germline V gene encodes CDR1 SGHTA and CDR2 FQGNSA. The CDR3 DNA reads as TGTGCCAGCAGCGACCTCCTGAGGGTGAACAGGGGACGAAACACCATATATTTT. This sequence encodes CASSDLLRVNRGRNTIYF.

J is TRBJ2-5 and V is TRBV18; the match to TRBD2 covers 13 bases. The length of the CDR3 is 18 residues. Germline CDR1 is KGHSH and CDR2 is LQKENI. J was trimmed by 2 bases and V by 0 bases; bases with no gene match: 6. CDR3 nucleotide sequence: TGTGCCAGCTCACCACCACGGGGGACTAGCGGGACTCAAGAGACCCAGTACTTC. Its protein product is CASSPPRGTSGTQETQYF.